The present entry profiles one T cell receptor beta chain with its context. The record originates from a study of cytomegalovirus exposure and HLA in healthy donors. The germline V gene has CDR1 MNHEY and CDR2 SVGAGI. This CDR3 contains 16 residues. V shed 0 bases and J shed 0 bases, with 8 bases lying between them. Amplification used 60 Vbeta primers and 13 Jbeta primers. Assay: immunoSEQ multiplex PCR; the TCRdb copy retains only in-frame clones and omits some. The table has about 98,000 clones, approximately 69% seen once. Sequencing was carried out using PBMCs. The clonotype originates from a female donor in good health and CMV-seronegative. J is TRBJ1-4 and V is TRBV6-5; no firm D call. The CDR3 DNA sequence: TGTGCCAGCAGTTACTCCGTTGGCCCAACTAATGAAAAACTGTTTTTT. Protein product: CASSYSVGPTNEKLFF.